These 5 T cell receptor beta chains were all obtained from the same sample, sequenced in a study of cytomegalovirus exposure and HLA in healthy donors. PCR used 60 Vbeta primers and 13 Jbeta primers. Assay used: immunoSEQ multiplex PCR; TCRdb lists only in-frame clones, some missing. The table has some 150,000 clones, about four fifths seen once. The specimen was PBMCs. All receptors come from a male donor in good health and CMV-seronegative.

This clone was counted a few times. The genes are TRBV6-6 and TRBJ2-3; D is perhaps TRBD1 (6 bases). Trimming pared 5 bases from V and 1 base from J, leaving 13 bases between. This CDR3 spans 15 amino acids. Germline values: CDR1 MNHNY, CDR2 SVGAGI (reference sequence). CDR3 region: CASSDQGPRTDTQYF. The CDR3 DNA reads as TGTGCCAGCAGTGACCAGGGGCCACGCACAGATACGCAGTATTTT.

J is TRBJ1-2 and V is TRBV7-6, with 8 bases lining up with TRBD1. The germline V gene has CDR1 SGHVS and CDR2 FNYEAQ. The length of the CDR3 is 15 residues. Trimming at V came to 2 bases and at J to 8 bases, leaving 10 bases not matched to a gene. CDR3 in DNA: TGTGCCAGCAGCTTAACACCGACAGGGGTAGAGGGCTACACCTTC. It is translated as CASSLTPTGVEGYTF.

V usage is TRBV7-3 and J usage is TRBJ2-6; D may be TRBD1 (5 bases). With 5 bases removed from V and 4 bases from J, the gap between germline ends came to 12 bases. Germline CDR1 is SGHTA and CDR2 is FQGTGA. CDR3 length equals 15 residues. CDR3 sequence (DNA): TGTGCCAGCAGCCCAACAGGCCCCGGGGCCAACGTCCTGACTTTC. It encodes CASSPTGPGANVLTF. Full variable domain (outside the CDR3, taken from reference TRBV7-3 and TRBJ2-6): GAGVSQTPSNKVTEKGKYVELRCDPISGHTALYWYRQSLGQGPEFLIYFQGTGAADDSGLPNDRFFAVRPEGSVSTLKIQRTERGDSAVYLCASSPTGPGANVLTFGAGSRLTVL.

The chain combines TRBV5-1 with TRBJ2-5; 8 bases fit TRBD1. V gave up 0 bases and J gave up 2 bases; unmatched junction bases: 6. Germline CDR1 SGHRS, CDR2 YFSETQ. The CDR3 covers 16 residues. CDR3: CASSLDGQGGQETQYF. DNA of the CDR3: TGCGCCAGCAGCTTGGATGGACAGGGAGGACAAGAGACCCAGTACTTC.

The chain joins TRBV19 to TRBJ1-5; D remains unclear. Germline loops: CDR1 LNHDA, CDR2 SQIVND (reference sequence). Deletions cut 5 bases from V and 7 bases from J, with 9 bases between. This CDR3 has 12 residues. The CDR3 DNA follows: TGTGCCAGTAGTTCCTTGGGCCAGCCCCAGCATTTT. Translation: CASSSLGQPQHF.